This T cell receptor beta chain stems from a study of multiple sclerosis patients with progressive multifocal leukoencephalopathy. The study's findings and limits: Lower normalized Shannon entropy suggested reduced TRB diversity in most PML patients.

The time point here: time of PML onset. This table comes from immunoSEQ multiplex PCR, and its TCRdb copy is limited to in-frame clones, with some not included. The top ten hold roughly 3.1% of the sample, which has roughly 34,000 clones, approximately 84% seen once. Concerning this clone: Its cognate antigen is unknown.

Germline values: CDR1 SNHLY, CDR2 FYNNEI. Trimming at V came to 1 base and at J to 7 bases, leaving 3 bases not matched to a gene. The CDR3 is 15 residues long. Sequencing was performed on PBMCs, taken from a patient treated with natalizumab. The V and J genes are TRBV2 and TRBJ1-5, with TRBD1 matching 11 bases. This TCR derives from a human donor with progressive multifocal leukoencephalopathy. Here the CDR3 DNA reads TGTGCCAGCAGTGAAGGGACAGGGGGCGGGCAGCCCCAGCATTTT. Amino acid sequence: CASSEGTGGGQPQHF.